This TCR beta chain was recovered during a study of cytomegalovirus exposure and HLA in healthy donors. On the study more broadly: Samples from HLA-typed donors yielded about 85 million unique TCRs in an early data release.

Primers included in the PCR were 60 Vbeta and 13 Jbeta primers. Only in-frame clones appear in the TCRdb table, and some are missing; sequencing was by immunoSEQ multiplex PCR. The sample lists fewer than 85,000 clones, more than 55% seen once, with over 4.5% in the top ten. Trimming removed 4 bases from V and 5 bases from J; junction bases left unmatched: 4. The CDR3 is 13 residues long. Germline assignment: CDR1 SGHRS and CDR2 YFSETQ. This sequence originates from a man between 60 and 70 years old in good health and CMV-seropositive. The chain has TRBV5-1 and TRBJ2-7; 9 bases are a match to TRBD1. Sequencing was carried out using PBMCs. CDR3 in DNA: TGCGCCAGCAGCCCGGGACAGGGTAACGAGCAGTACTTC. Translated, it gives CASSPGQGNEQYF.